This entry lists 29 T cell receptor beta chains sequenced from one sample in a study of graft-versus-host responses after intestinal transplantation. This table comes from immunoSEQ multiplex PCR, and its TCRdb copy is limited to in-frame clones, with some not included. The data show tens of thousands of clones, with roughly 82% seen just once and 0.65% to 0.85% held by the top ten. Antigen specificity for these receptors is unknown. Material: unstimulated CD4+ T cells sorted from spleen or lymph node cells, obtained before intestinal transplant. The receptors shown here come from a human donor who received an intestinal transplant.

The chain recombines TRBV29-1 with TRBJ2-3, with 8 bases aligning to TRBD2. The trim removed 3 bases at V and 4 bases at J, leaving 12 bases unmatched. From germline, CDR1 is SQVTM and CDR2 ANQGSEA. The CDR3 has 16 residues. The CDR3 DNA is TGCAGCGTTGAGACCCTTGGAGCGGGAGCGGCAGATACGCAGTATTTT. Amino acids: CSVETLGAGAADTQYF.

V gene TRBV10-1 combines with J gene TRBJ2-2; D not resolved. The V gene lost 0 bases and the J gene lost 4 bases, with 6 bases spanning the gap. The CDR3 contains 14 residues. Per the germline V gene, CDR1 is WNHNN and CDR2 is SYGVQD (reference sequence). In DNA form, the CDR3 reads TGCGCCAGCAGTGAGTCGCGGCTCACCGGGGAGCTGTTTTTT. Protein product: CASSESRLTGELFF.

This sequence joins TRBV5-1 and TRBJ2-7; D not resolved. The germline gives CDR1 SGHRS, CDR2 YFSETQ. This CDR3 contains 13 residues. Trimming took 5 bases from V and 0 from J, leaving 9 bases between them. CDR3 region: CASREANSYEQYF. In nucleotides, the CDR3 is TGCGCCAGCAGAGAGGCGAACTCCTACGAGCAGTACTTC.

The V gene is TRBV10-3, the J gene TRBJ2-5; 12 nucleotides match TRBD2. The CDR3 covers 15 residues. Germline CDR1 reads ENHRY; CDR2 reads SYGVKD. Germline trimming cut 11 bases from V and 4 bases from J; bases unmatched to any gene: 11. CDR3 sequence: CAVRLAGAQGETQYF. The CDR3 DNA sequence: TGTGCCGTCCGACTAGCGGGGGCGCAGGGAGAGACCCAGTACTTC.

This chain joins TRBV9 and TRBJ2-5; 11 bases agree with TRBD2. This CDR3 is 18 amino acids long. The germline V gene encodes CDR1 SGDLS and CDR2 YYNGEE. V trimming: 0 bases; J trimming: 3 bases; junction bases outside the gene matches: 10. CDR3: CASSVGSSGGSTKETQYF. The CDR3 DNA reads TGTGCCAGCAGCGTAGGATCTAGCGGGGGGTCAACGAAAGAGACCCAGTACTTC.

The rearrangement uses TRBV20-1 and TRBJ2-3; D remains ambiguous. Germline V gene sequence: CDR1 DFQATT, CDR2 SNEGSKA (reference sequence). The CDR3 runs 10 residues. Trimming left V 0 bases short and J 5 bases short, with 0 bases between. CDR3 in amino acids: CSAREDTQYF. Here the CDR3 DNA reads TGCAGTGCTAGAGAAGATACGCAGTATTTT.

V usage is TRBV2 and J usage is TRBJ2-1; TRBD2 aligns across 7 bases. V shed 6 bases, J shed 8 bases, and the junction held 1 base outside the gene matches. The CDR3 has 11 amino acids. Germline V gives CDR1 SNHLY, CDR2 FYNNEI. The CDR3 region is CASRGRDEQFF. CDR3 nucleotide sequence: TGTGCCAGCAGGGGGAGGGATGAGCAGTTCTTC.

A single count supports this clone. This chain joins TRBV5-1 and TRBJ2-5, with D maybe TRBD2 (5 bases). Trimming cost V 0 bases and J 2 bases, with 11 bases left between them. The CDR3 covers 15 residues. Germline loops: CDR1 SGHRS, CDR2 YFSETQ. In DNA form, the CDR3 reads TGCGCCAGCAGCTTGGGTCTCCGGGGTCAAGAGACCCAGTACTTC. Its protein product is CASSLGLRGQETQYF.

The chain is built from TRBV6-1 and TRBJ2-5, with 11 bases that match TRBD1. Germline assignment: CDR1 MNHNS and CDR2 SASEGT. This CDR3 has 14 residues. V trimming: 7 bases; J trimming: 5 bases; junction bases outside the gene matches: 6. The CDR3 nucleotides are TGTGCCAGCATCGCTCGGACAGGGGGCGAGACCCAGTACTTC. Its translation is CASIARTGGETQYF.

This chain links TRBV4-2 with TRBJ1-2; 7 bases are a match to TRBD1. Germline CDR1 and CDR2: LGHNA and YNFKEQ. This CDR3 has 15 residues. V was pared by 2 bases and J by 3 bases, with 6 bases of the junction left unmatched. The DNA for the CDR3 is TGTGCCAGCAGCCAACCGGGACAGAGACACTATGGCTACACCTTC. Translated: CASSQPGQRHYGYTF.

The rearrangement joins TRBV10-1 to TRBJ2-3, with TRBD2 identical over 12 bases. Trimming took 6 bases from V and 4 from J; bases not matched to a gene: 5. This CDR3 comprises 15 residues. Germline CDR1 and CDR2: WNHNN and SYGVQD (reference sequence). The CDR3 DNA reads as TGCGCCAGCAGCCCGGGACTAGCGGGCGCAGATACGCAGTATTTT. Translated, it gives CASSPGLAGADTQYF.

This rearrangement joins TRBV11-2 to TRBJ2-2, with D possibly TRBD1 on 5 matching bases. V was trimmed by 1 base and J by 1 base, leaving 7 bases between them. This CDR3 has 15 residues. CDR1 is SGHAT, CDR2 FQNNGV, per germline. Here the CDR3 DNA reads TGTGCCAGCAGCTTAGGGACATGGAACACCGGGGAGCTGTTTTTT. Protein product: CASSLGTWNTGELFF. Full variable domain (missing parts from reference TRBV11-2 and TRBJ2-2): EAGVAQSPRYKIIEKRQSVAFWCNPISGHATLYWYQQILGQGPKLLIQFQNNGVVDDSQLPKDRFSAERLKGVDSTLKIQPAKLEDSAVYLCASSLGTWNTGELFFGEGSRLTVL.

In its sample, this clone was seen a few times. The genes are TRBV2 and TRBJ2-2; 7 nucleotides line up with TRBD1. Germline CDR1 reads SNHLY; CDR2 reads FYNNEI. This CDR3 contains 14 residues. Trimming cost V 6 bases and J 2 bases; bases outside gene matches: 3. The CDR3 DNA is TGTGCCAGCAGACAGGGGACCAACACCGGGGAGCTGTTTTTT. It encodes CASRQGTNTGELFF.

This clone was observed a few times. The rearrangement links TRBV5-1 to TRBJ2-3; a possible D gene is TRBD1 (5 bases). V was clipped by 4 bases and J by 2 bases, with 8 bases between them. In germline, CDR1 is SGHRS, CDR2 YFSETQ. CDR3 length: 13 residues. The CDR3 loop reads CASSPGHTDTQYF. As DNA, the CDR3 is TGCGCCAGCAGCCCTGGACACACAGATACGCAGTATTTT.

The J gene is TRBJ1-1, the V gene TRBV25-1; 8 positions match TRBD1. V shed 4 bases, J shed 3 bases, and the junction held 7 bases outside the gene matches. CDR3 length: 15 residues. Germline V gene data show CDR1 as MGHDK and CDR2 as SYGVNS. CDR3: CASSALTGVYTEAFF. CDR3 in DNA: TGTGCCAGCAGTGCCCTGACAGGGGTGTACACTGAAGCTTTCTTT.

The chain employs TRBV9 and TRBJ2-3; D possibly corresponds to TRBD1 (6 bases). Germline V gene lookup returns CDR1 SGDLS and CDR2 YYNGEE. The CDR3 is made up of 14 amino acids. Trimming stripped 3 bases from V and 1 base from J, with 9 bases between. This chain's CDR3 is CASSGHRGTDTQYF. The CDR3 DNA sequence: TGTGCCAGCAGCGGCCACAGGGGCACAGATACGCAGTATTTT.

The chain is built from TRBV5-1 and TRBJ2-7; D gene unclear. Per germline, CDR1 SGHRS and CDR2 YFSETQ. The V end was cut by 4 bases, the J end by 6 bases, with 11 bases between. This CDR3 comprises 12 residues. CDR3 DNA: TGCGCCAGCAGCCCCCGGGTGGCCGAGCAGTACTTC. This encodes CASSPRVAEQYF. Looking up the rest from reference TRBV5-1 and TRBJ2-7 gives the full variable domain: KAGVTQTPRYLIKTRGQQVTLSCSPISGHRSVSWYQQTPGQGLQFLFEYFSETQRNKGNFPGRFSGRQFSNSRSEMNVSTLELGDSALYLCASSPRVAEQYFGPGTRLTVT.

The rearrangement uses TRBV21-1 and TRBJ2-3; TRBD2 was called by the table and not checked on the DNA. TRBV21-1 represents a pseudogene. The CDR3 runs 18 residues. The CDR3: CASSKASSGRLGIDTQYF. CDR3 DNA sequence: TGTGCCAGCAGCAAAGCGAGTAGCGGGAGGCTCGGGATAGATACGCAGTATTTT.

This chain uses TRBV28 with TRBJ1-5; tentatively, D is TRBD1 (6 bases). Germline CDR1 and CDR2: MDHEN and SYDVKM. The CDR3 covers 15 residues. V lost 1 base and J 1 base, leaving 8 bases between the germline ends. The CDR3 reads CASSLYRASNQPQHF. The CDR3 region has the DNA TGTGCCAGCAGTTTATACAGGGCCAGCAATCAGCCCCAGCATTTT.

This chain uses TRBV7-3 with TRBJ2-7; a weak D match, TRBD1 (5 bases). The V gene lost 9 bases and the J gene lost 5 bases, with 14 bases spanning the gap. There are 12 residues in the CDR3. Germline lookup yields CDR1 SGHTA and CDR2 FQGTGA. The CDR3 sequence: CARQVLGNEQYF. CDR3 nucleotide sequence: TGTGCCAGACAGGTTCTCGGCAACGAGCAGTACTTC.

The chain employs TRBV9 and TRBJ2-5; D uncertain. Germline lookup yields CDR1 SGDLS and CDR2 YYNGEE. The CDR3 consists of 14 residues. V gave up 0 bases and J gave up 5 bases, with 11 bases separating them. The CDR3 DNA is TGTGCCAGCAGCGTAGGAATTTGGAAGGAGACCCAGTACTTC. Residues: CASSVGIWKETQYF.

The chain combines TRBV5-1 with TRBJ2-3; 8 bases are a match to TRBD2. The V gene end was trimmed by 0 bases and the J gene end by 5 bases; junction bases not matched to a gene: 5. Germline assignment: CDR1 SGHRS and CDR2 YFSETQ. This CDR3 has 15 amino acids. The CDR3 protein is CASSLVGGAVDTQYF. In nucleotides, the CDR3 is TGCGCCAGCAGCTTGGTCGGGGGGGCCGTAGATACGCAGTATTTT.

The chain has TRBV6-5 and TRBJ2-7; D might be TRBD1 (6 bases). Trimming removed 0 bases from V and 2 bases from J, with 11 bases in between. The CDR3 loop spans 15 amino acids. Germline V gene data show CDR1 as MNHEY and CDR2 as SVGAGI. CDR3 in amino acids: CASSYSPGAPYEQYF. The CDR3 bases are TGTGCCAGCAGTTACTCGCCAGGGGCCCCCTACGAGCAGTACTTC.

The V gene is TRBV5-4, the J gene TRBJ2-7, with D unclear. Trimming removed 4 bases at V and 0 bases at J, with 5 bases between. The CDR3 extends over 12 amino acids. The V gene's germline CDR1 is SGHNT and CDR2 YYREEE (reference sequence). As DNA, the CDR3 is TGTGCCAGCAGCCGGGCCTCCTACGAGCAGTACTTC. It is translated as CASSRASYEQYF. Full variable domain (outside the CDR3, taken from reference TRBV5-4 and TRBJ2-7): ETGVTQSPTHLIKTRGQQVTLRCSSQSGHNTVSWYQQALGQGPQFIFQYYREEENGRGNFPPRFSGLQFPNYSSELNVNALELDDSALYLCASSRASYEQYFGPGTRLTVT.

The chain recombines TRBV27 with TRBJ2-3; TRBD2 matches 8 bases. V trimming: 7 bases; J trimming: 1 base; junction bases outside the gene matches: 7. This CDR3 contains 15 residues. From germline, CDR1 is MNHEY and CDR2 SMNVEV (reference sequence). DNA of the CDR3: TGTGCCAGCATGGGGCGGGGGGAGCGCACAGATACGCAGTATTTT. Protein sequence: CASMGRGERTDTQYF.

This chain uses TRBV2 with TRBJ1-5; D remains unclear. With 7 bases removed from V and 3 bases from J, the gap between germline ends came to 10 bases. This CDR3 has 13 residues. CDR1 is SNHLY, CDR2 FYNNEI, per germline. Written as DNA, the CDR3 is TGTGCCAGCAATAGGCAGGTCAATCAGCCCCAGCATTTT. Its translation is CASNRQVNQPQHF. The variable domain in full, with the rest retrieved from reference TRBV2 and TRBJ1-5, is EPEVTQTPSHQVTQMGQEVILRCVPISNHLYFYWYRQILGQKVEFLVSFYNNEISEKSEIFDDQFSVERPDGSNFTLKIRSTKLEDSAMYFCASNRQVNQPQHFGDGTRLSIL.

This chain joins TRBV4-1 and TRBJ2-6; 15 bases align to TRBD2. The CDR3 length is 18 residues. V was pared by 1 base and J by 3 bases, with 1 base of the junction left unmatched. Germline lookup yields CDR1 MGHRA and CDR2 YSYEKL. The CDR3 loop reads CASSQGTSGRVGANVLTF. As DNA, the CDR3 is TGCGCCAGCAGCCAAGGGACTAGCGGGAGGGTTGGGGCCAACGTCCTGACTTTC.

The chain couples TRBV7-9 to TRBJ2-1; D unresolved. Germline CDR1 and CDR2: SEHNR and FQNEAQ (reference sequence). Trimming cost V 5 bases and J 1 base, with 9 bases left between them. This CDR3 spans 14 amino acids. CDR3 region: CASSHPSSYNEQFF. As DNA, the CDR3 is TGTGCCAGCAGCCATCCAAGTTCCTACAATGAGCAGTTCTTC. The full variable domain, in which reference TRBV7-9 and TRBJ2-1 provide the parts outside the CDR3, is DTGVSQNPRHKITKRGQNVTFRCDPISEHNRLYWYRQTLGQGPEFLTYFQNEAQLEKSRLLSDRFSAERPKGSFSTLEIQRTEQGDSAMYLCASSHPSSYNEQFFGPGTRLTVL.

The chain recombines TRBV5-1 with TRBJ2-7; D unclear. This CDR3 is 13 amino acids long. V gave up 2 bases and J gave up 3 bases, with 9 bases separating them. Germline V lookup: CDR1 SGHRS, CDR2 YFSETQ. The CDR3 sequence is CASSFGQFYEQYF. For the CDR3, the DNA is TGCGCCAGCAGCTTCGGGCAGTTCTACGAGCAGTACTTC.